The source of this T cell receptor beta chain is a study of blood T cell repertoires in COVID-19. Overall study: Acute and convalescent COVID-19 samples came from the United States, Italy and Spain. PBMCs, B-cell-depleted T cells, or T cells were the source of the cDNA or gDNA that made up the material.

This clone was counted once. In the authors' workflow: Nucleated cell number was recorded as an estimate derived from reference gene primer amplification. Sequencing used immunoSEQ multiplex PCR; TCRdb keeps in-frame clones, though not all of them. The DNA gave D and trimming, while V, J and clone size come from that table. The sample shows some 74,000 clones, approximately 91% of them seen only once. The TCR sequence derives from a man aged 45-60 years with acute or convalescent COVID-19. The sequenced sample consisted of peripheral blood.

The DNA of the CDR3 is TGTGCCAGCAGTTACCGGGACAGGGGGCAGGAGACCCAGTACTTC. This codes for CASSYRDRGQETQYF. This chain joins TRBV6-5 and TRBJ2-5; 12 bases align to TRBD1. This CDR3 is built from 15 residues. The trim removed 2 bases at V and 5 bases at J, leaving 3 bases unmatched. Per germline, CDR1 MNHEY and CDR2 SVGAGI.